This T cell receptor (beta chain) emerged from a study of cytomegalovirus exposure and HLA in healthy donors. At the level of the study: HLA-typed donors were the source of tens of millions of unique TCRs held in an early data release. General observations from the study: In a later analysis, donors in an Asian-associated ancestry cluster reportedly had fewer N-insertions in productive TCRs than the cohort mean. Equally common other TCR beta chains were less clonally expanded than HLA-associated ones, a later analysis found.

The PCR ran on 60 Vbeta and 13 Jbeta primers. TCRdb keeps only in-frame clones here, not all; method: immunoSEQ multiplex PCR. The table lists tens of thousands of clones. With 0 bases clipped from V and 8 bases from J, the junction kept 5 bases outside the gene matches. From germline, CDR1 is MNHEY and CDR2 SMNVEV (reference sequence). The CDR3 is 14 amino acids. Of note for this clone: Its antigen is as yet unknown.

The chain combines TRBV27 with TRBJ1-2; 8 bases line up with TRBD1. This sequence originates from a woman in her twenties or thirties in good health and CMV-seropositive. Sequencing used PBMCs. The CDR3 nucleotides are TGTGCCAGCAGTTTATCGAGGACAGGGCAGGGCTACACCTTC. This translates into CASSLSRTGQGYTF.